The 15 T cell receptor beta chains below all came from one sample that was sequenced in a study of T cell responses to AZD1222 COVID-19 vaccine. Assay used: immunoSEQ multiplex PCR; TCRdb lists only in-frame clones, some missing. The top ten hold 2.4% of the sample, which has about 120,000 clones, about 88% seen once. The source material was peripheral blood, sampled on day 0 of AZD1222 vaccination. Receptors were obtained from an adult in good health.

In its sample, this clone was seen once. V gene TRBV12-2 combines with J gene TRBJ2-5. TRBV12-2 is described as a pseudogene. The CDR3 spans 16 residues. Here the CDR3 DNA reads TGTGCAAGTCGCTTACGGGACCGGACGCACCAAGAGACCCAGTACTTC. Translated: CASRLRDRTHQETQYF.

The chain recombines TRBV19 with TRBJ2-1; TRBD1 is a possible D gene (6 bases). Germline CDR1 LNHDA, CDR2 SQIVND (reference sequence). CDR3 size: 14 residues. The V end was cut by 9 bases, the J end by 3 bases, with 15 bases between. In DNA form, the CDR3 reads TGTGCCAGCCGTACAGGGCGCGGCTACAATGAGCAGTTCTTC. It translates to CASRTGRGYNEQFF.

The rearrangement uses TRBV28 and TRBJ2-3; a possible D gene is TRBD2 (5 bases). Trimming stripped 9 bases from V and 0 bases from J, with 10 bases between. The CDR3 totals 13 residues. Germline V CDR1 and CDR2: MDHEN, SYDVKM. The CDR3 bases are TGTGCCAGTGATAGCGCGAGCACAGATACGCAGTATTTT. This sequence encodes CASDSASTDTQYF. The complete variable domain, with remaining parts taken from reference TRBV28 and TRBJ2-3, reads DVKVTQSSRYLVKRTGEKVFLECVQDMDHENMFWYRQDPGLGLRLIYFSYDVKMKEKGDIPEGYSVSREKKERFSLILESASTNQTSMYLCASDSASTDTQYFGPGTRLTVL.

The CDR3 DNA reads as TGCGCCAGCAGTGCGGACAGGGTAGACGGGGAGCTGTTTTTT. This encodes CASSADRVDGELFF. The chain uses TRBV5-1 and TRBJ2-2; 8 nucleotides match TRBD1. V lost 5 bases to trimming and J lost 7 bases; unmatched junction nucleotides: 7. The CDR3 is 14 residues long. The germline V gene has CDR1 SGHRS and CDR2 YFSETQ.

This chain joins TRBV18 and TRBJ1-4; 8 nucleotides match TRBD1. CDR3 size: 15 residues. The germline V gene has CDR1 KGHSH and CDR2 LQKENI. V gave up 5 bases and J gave up 6 bases; unmatched junction bases: 8. The CDR3, as DNA: TGTGCCAGCTCATCGATCGGGACAGGATATGAAAAACTGTTTTTT. Translated: CASSSIGTGYEKLFF.

V gene TRBV20-1 combines with J gene TRBJ1-2, with D maybe TRBD1 (6 bases). Germline V CDR1 and CDR2: DFQATT, SNEGSKA (reference sequence). The V end was cut by 4 bases, the J end by 7 bases, with 10 bases between. The CDR3 consists of 11 residues. CDR3 coding DNA: TGCAGTGCTACAGGGGCGGGTGGCTACACCTTC. It is translated as CSATGAGGYTF.

This rearrangement joins TRBV6-5 to TRBJ1-1; D not certain. Germline assignment: CDR1 MNHEY and CDR2 SVGAGI. The CDR3 runs to 14 residues. The ends were cut back, 5 bases at V and 5 bases at J, with 15 bases in the middle. The CDR3 DNA sequence: TGTGCCAGCAGTACCGCCCTGACGGGAACTGAAGCTTTCTTT. Its protein product is CASSTALTGTEAFF.

This clone was seen only a few times. The gene calls are TRBV5-4 and TRBJ2-7; no clear D. The V end lost 2 bases, the J end lost 3 bases, and 3 bases lay between the germline ends. The germline V gene encodes CDR1 SGHNT and CDR2 YYREEE (reference sequence). There are 11 residues in the CDR3. CDR3 nucleotides: TGTGCCAGCAGCTTTGGCTACGAGCAGTACTTC. This sequence encodes CASSFGYEQYF.

The CDR3 loop reads CASSLPGGGFAFF. As DNA, the CDR3 is TGTGCCAGCAGCCTCCCCGGGGGGGGGTTCGCTTTCTTT. J is TRBJ1-1 and V is TRBV3-1 (or the pseudogene TRBV3-2), with a tentative D call TRBD1 (5 bases). CDR1 is LGHDT and CDR2 is YNNKEL in the germline V gene (reference sequence). The CDR3 contains 13 residues. V was cut by 4 bases and J by 11 bases, with 17 bases left in between.

V and J are TRBV28 and TRBJ2-3, with 7 positions matching TRBD2. V shed 2 bases, J shed 5 bases, and the junction held 4 bases outside the gene matches. CDR1 is MDHEN and CDR2 is SYDVKM in the germline V gene. This CDR3 spans 14 amino acids. The CDR3 loop is CASSLRQREDTQYF. The CDR3 nucleotides are TGTGCCAGCAGTTTAAGGCAGCGGGAAGATACGCAGTATTTT.

The V call is TRBV30, the J call TRBJ1-5; D remains ambiguous. V was pared by 2 bases and J by 7 bases, with 12 bases between. Germline values: CDR1 GTSNPN, CDR2 SVGIG (reference sequence). The CDR3 extends over 13 amino acids. As DNA, the CDR3 is TGTGCCTGGAGTCCCAACCTGGGACAGCCCCAGCATTTT. As protein: CAWSPNLGQPQHF.

This chain connects TRBV29-1 to TRBJ2-3, with D tentatively TRBD1 or TRBD2 (5 bases each). Germline V gene data show CDR1 as SQVTM and CDR2 as ANQGSEA. Between the trimmed V and J ends, which lost 7 bases and 1 base, there was a span of 21 bases. The CDR3 consists of 16 residues. The CDR3 bases are TGCAGCGCCCGAGGGGCCTTACCTTTCGGCACAGATACGCAGTATTTT. It is translated as CSARGALPFGTDTQYF.

The V and J genes are TRBV28 and TRBJ2-7, with TRBD2 matching 11 bases. With V trimmed by 5 bases and J by 2 bases, 5 bases remained unmatched. The CDR3 is 15 amino acids. Germline-derived CDR1 and CDR2 are MDHEN and SYDVKM. As DNA, the CDR3 is TGTGCCAGCAGTCCCACTAGCGGGGGAACCTACGAGCAGTACTTC. Its translation is CASSPTSGGTYEQYF.

This chain joins TRBV9 and TRBJ2-5; D perhaps matches TRBD2 (5 bases). CDR1 and CDR2 (germline): SGDLS, YYNGEE. CDR3 length: 14 residues. Trimming took off 0 bases at V and 9 bases at J, with 15 bases between the two ends. This CDR3 is CASSVAGTDGAQYF. The CDR3 nucleotides are TGTGCCAGCAGCGTAGCAGGCACGGACGGGGCCCAGTACTTC.

This chain links TRBV5-1 with TRBJ1-6; the D gene is possibly TRBD1 (6 bases). The CDR3 is 17 residues long. V lost 4 bases and J lost 4, with 18 bases in between. CDR1 and CDR2 from the germline V gene are SGHRS and YFSETQ. CDR3 bases: TGCGCCAGCAGCCAAGAAATAGGGGGAGGATATAATTCACCCCTCCACTTT. This sequence encodes CASSQEIGGGYNSPLHF. The full variable domain, completed using reference TRBV5-1 and TRBJ1-6, is KAGVTQTPRYLIKTRGQQVTLSCSPISGHRSVSWYQQTPGQGLQFLFEYFSETQRNKGNFPGRFSGRQFSNSRSEMNVSTLELGDSALYLCASSQEIGGGYNSPLHFGNGTRLTVT.